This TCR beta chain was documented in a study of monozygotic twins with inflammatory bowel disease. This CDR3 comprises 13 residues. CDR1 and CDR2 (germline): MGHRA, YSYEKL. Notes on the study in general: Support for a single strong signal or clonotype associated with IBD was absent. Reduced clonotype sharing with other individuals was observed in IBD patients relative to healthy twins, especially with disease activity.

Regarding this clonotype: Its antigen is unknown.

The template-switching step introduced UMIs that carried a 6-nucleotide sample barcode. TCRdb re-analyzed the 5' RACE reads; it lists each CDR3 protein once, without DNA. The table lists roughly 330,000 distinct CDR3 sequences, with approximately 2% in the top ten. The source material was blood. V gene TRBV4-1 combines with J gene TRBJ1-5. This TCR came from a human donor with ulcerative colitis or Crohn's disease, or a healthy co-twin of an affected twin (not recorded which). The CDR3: CASRPDSNQPQHF.